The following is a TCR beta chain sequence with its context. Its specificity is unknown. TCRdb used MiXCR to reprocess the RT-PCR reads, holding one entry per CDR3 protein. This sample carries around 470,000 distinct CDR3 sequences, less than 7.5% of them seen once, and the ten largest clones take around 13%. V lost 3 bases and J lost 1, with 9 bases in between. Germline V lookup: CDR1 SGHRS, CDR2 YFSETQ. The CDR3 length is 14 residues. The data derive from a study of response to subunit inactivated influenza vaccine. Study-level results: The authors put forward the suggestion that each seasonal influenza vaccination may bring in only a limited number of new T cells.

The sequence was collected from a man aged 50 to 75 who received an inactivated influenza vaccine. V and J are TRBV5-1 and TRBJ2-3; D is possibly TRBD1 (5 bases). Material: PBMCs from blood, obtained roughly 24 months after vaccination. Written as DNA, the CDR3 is TGCGCCAGCAGCTCCCAAGGGGGCACAGATACGCAGTATTTT. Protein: CASSSQGGTDTQYF.